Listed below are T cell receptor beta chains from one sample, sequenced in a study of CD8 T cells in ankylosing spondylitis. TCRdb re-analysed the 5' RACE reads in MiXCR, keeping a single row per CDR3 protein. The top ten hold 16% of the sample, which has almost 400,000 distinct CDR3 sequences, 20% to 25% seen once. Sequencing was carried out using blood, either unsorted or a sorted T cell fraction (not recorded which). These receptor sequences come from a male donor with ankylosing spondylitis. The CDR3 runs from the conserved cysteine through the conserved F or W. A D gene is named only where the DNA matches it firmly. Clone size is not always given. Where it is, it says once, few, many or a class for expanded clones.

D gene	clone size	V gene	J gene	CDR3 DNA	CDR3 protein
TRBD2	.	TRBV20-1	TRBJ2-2	TGCAGTGCTCCCGGACTAGGGAGCACCGGGGAGCTGTTTTTT	CSAPGLGSTGELFF
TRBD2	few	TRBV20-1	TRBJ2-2	TGCAGTGCTAGAGCTCCTAGCGGGGGTTTCGGGACCGGGGAGCTGTTTTTT	CSARAPSGGFGTGELFF
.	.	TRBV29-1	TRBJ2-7	TGCAGCGTTGAAGATCCGAACTACGAGCAGTACTTC	CSVEDPNYEQYF
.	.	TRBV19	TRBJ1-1	TGTGCTATCATCGGGGGGTCTCTCGGCGCTTTCTTT	CAIIGGSLGAFF
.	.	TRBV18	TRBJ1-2	TGTGCCAGCTCACCTCGAGAGACGACGTTCTATGGCTACACCTTC	CASSPRETTFYGYTF
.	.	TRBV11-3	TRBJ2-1	TGTGCCAGCAGCGCCAACTTCTACAATGAGCAGTTCTTC	CASSANFYNEQFF
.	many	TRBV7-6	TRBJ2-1	TGTGCCAGCAGCCCTAAGGATTTCTCCTACAATGAGCAGTTCTTC	CASSPKDFSYNEQFF
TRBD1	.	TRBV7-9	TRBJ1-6	TGTGCCAGCAGCTTAGGAGACAGGGCCCTCCACTTT	CASSLGDRALHF
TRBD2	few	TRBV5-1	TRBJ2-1	TGCGCCAGCAGGACCTTAGCGGGAGGTCGGCAGGAGCAGTTCTTC	CASRTLAGGRQEQFF
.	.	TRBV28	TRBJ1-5	TGTGCCAGCAAAGCACCGGGGGGCGCGAATCAGCCCCAGCATTTT	CASKAPGGANQPQHF
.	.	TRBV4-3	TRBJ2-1	TGCGCCAGCAGCCAAGCCACAGGGATCTACAATGAGCAGTTCTTC	CASSQATGIYNEQFF
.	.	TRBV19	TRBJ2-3	TGTGCCAGTAGTAAGAGTTCAAGCACAGATACGCAGTATTTT	CASSKSSSTDTQYF
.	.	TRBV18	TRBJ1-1	TGTGCCAGCTCACCATTTAAGGGTGGATTGCCCACTGAAGCTTTCTTT	CASSPFKGGLPTEAFF
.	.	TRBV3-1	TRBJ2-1	TGTGCCAGCAGCCTATCCGGGACTCCTTTGTTCTTC	CASSLSGTPLFF
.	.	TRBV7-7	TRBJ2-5	TGTGCCAGCAGCTTAGCGGGGCGAGAAGAGACCCAGTACTTC	CASSLAGREETQYF
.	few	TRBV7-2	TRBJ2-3	TGTGCCAGCAGCATTAGCAGGGTCGGAGATACGCAGTATTTT	CASSISRVGDTQYF
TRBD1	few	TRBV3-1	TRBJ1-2	TGTGCCAGCAGCCAAGATCATACAGGGGCGGTCTATGGCTACACCTTC	CASSQDHTGAVYGYTF
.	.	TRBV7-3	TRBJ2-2	TGTGCCAGCAGCTTCCAGGGGCTGGGATCCGGGGAGCTGTTTTTT	CASSFQGLGSGELFF
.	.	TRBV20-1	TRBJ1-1	TGCAGTGCTAGGCCACAGGGAATCGAGAAAGCTTTCTTT	CSARPQGIEKAFF
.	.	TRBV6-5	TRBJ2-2	TGTGCCAGCCGTTGGTCCTTGGGGGCCGGGGAGCTGTTTTTT	CASRWSLGAGELFF
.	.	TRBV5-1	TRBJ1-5	TGCGCCAGCAGCTGGATTCCAGAAAGTAGTCAGCCCCAGCATTTT	CASSWIPESSQPQHF
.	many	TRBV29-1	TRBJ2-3	TGCAACGCGGGACCCTCCTCAGATACGCAGTATTTT	CNAGPSSDTQYF
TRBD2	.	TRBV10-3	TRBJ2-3	TGTGCCATCAGTGCCGAGGGCGGGAGTGGTGATACGCAGTATTTT	CAISAEGGSGDTQYF
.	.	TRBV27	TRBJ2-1	TGTGCCAGCAGAAAGATCCGGGGAGCCGGTGAGCAGTTCTTC	CASRKIRGAGEQFF
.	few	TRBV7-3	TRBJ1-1	TGTGCCAGCAGCTTAATGTCAGGGGCAAGGAACACTGAAGCTTTCTTT	CASSLMSGARNTEAFF
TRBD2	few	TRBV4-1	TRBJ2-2	TGCGCCAGCAGCCGTCGACTAGCGGCCGGGGAGCTGTTTTTT	CASSRRLAAGELFF
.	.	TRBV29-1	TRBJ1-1	TGCAGCGCCGCCTGGGACGGCAACACTGAAGCTTTCTTT	CSAAWDGNTEAFF
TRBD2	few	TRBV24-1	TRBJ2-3	TGTGCCACCAGTGACCACACTAGCGGCTTAGATACGCAGTATTTT	CATSDHTSGLDTQYF
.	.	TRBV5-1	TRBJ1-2	TGCGCCAGCAGCTTGGCCGCCCCCGGATATACCTATGATGGCTACACCTTC	CASSLAAPGYTYDGYTF
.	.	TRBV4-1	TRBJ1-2	TGCGCCAGCAGCCAAGGGATTAGCTACACCTTC	CASSQGISYTF
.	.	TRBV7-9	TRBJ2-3	TGTGCCAGCAGCTTACAGGCAACTAGCACAGATACGCAGTATTTT	CASSLQATSTDTQYF
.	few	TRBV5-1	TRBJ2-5	TGCGCCAGCAGCTTGCCGACAGGTCAAGAGACCCAGTACTTC	CASSLPTGQETQYF
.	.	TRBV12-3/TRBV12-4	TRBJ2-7	TGTGCCAGCACTAAACAGGCTTCCTACGAGCAGTACTTC	CASTKQASYEQYF
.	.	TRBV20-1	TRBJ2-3	TGCAGTGCAGCCCCCGGGACTAGCACAGATACGCAGTATTTT	CSAAPGTSTDTQYF
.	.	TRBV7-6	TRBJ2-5	TGTGCCAGCAGCCCTCGTTCCACAGGGTTAGAGACCCAGTACTTC	CASSPRSTGLETQYF
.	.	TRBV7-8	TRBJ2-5	TGTGCCAGCAGCTTAGTACCCCTAGGGGAGACCCAGTACTTC	CASSLVPLGETQYF
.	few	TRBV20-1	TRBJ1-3	TGCAGTTCCAGGACAAGCTCTGGAAACACCATATATTTT	CSSRTSSGNTIYF
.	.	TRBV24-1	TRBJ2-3	TGTGCCACCAGTGCATCGACAGATACGCAGTATTTT	CATSASTDTQYF
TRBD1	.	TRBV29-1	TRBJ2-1	TGCAGCGTTGATAGTGGACAGGGATACAATGAGCAGTTCTTC	CSVDSGQGYNEQFF
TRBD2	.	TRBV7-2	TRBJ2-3	TGTGCCAGCAGCCGTTTTAGCGGGAGCCGGACAGATACGCAGTATTTT	CASSRFSGSRTDTQYF
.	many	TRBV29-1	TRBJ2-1	TGCAGCGTTGTAGCCGTAATGTCCTACAATGAGCAGTTCTTC	CSVVAVMSYNEQFF
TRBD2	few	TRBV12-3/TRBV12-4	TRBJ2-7	TGTGCCAGCAGGGAGTGGCGGGAGTCCCACGAGCAGTACTTC	CASREWRESHEQYF
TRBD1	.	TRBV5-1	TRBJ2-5	TGCGCCAGCAGCAGAGGGGACAGGGGTTTTCGGGAGACCCAGTACTTC	CASSRGDRGFRETQYF
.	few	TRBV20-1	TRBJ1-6	TGCAGTGCTGCGGGGACCGTCAATAATTCACCCCTCCACTTT	CSAAGTVNNSPLHF
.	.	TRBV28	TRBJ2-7	TGTGCCAGCAGCCACCCCGGGAGCGGTCCCTACGAGCAGTACTTC	CASSHPGSGPYEQYF
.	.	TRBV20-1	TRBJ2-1	TGCAGTGCTAGGGACCAGGGATACGGTGAGCAGTTCTTC	CSARDQGYGEQFF
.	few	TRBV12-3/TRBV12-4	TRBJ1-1	TGTGCCAGCAGCTCCTATGGGGGGCGGAACACTGAAGCTTTCTTT	CASSSYGGRNTEAFF
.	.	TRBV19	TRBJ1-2	TGTGCCAGTACCTCAGGTACATTTGTCCTATATGGCTACACCTTC	CASTSGTFVLYGYTF
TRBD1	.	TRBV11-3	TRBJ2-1	TGTGCCAGCAGCTTAGGTGGACAGGGGAGCGATGAGCAGTTCTTC	CASSLGGQGSDEQFF
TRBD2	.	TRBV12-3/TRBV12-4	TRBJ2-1	TGTGCCAGCAGTTTAGGCGGGAGTCTGTTCTTC	CASSLGGSLFF
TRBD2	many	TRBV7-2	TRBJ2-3	TGTGCCAGCAGCCCATGGACTAGCGGGACCACAGATACGCAGTATTTT	CASSPWTSGTTDTQYF
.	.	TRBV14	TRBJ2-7	TGTGCCAGCAGCCAAGACGGGGTGTCTGCTCGCGAGCAGTACTTC	CASSQDGVSAREQYF
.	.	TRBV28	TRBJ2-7	TGTGCCAGCAGTGCCCCAAGCCTCTACGAGCAGTACTTC	CASSAPSLYEQYF